What follows are 25 T cell receptor beta chains derived from one specimen sequenced in a study of blood T cell repertoires in COVID-19. Libraries were prepared by immunoSEQ multiplex PCR; TCRdb keeps only in-frame clonotypes and omits some of them. The sample yields around 78,000 clones, about 92% seen once. Sequences were obtained from peripheral blood. Receptor source: a woman aged 45-65 years in a cohort sampled during active COVID-19.

J is TRBJ2-7 and V is TRBV27; 7 bases align to TRBD1. V lost 4 bases, J lost 2 bases, and 5 bases stayed unmatched. CDR3 length: 14 residues. CDR1 is MNHEY, CDR2 SMNVEV, per germline (reference sequence). For the CDR3, the DNA is TGTGCCAGCAGTTGGGGTACAGGGGCCTACGAGCAGTACTTC. Residues: CASSWGTGAYEQYF.

This clone was seen only once. The chain has TRBV11-1 and TRBJ1-6; 7 bases are a match to TRBD1. The CDR3 is 15 amino acids. The J segment lost 5 bases and the V segment lost 6 bases, leaving 7 bases of the junction unmatched. Germline loops: CDR1 SGHAT, CDR2 FQDESV (reference sequence). The CDR3 here is CASRSGTDNNSPLHF. CDR3 DNA sequence: TGTGCCAGCAGGTCCGGGACAGATAATAATTCACCCCTCCACTTT.

This chain's CDR3 is CSATPAAEQFF. The CDR3 coding sequence is TGCAGTGCCACACCGGCGGCCGAGCAGTTCTTC. The chain employs TRBV20-1 and TRBJ2-1; D not certain. V gave up 6 bases and J gave up 10 bases, with 13 bases separating them. The CDR3 contains 11 residues. The germline V gene has CDR1 DFQATT and CDR2 SNEGSKA (reference sequence).

This clone was detected once. The chain employs TRBV14 and TRBJ2-7, with 9 bases that match TRBD2. V lost 1 base and J lost 5; bases outside the gene matches: 6. This CDR3 is 15 amino acids long. Looked up from germline, CDR1 is SGHDN and CDR2 is FVKESK. CDR3 residues: CASSQAMIAGDEQYF. DNA of the CDR3: TGTGCCAGCAGCCAAGCCATGATAGCGGGAGACGAGCAGTACTTC. The full variable domain, completed using reference TRBV14 and TRBJ2-7, is EAGVTQFPSHSVIEKGQTVTLRCDPISGHDNLYWYRRVMGKEIKFLLHFVKESKQDESGMPNNRFLAERTGGTYSTLKVQPAELEDSGVYFCASSQAMIAGDEQYFGPGTRLTVT.

The CDR3 bases are TGTGCCAGCAGCTTAGTGGGAGGGTCCTACAATGAGCAGTTCTTC. This sequence encodes CASSLVGGSYNEQFF. The chain recombines TRBV11-2 with TRBJ2-1; the match to TRBD2 covers 7 bases. Unmatched junction bases numbered 1, after V lost 1 base and J lost 1 base. CDR3 size: 15 residues. Germline lookup yields CDR1 SGHAT and CDR2 FQNNGV.

This chain connects TRBV12-3 or TRBV12-4 to TRBJ2-7; 7 bases are shared with TRBD2. This CDR3 spans 12 amino acids. Losses at the gene ends were 11 bases for V and 7 bases for J; bases not matched to a gene: 11. The CDR3 region is CASRGGEGEQYF. CDR3 sequence (DNA): TGTGCCTCCCGAGGAGGGGAGGGTGAGCAGTACTTC.

This chain joins TRBV6-1 and TRBJ1-6; a possible D gene is TRBD1 (6 bases). The CDR3 contains 16 residues. CDR1 is MNHNS, CDR2 SASEGT, per germline. V was cut by 2 bases and J by 9 bases, with 17 bases left in between. CDR3 sequence (DNA): TGTGCCAGCAGTGAACCCAACAGGGAAGTCAGTTCACCCCTCCACTTT. Translating it yields CASSEPNREVSSPLHF.

The chain employs TRBV7-9 and TRBJ1-2; 11 bases line up with TRBD1. Germline values: CDR1 SEHNR, CDR2 FQNEAQ (reference sequence). This CDR3 is built from 18 residues. Germline trimming cut 7 bases from V and 8 bases from J; bases unmatched to any gene: 21. The CDR3 loop is CASNQPGKSGQGAFGYTF. DNA for the CDR3: TGTGCCAGCAACCAACCGGGAAAAAGCGGACAGGGGGCTTTCGGCTACACCTTC.

The V gene is TRBV7-9, the J gene TRBJ1-5; D gene ambiguous. In germline, CDR1 is SEHNR, CDR2 FQNEAQ (reference sequence). Trimming pared 4 bases from V and 1 base from J, leaving 8 bases between. This CDR3 has 14 amino acids. CDR3 coding DNA: TGTGCCAGCAGCTCCGACGGGAGCAATCAGCCCCAGCATTTT. It specifies CASSSDGSNQPQHF.

This sequence joins TRBV28 and TRBJ1-1, with 9 positions matching TRBD1. With V trimmed by 7 bases and J by 3 bases, 6 bases remained unmatched. The CDR3 extends over 14 amino acids. Germline V gene sequence: CDR1 MDHEN, CDR2 SYDVKM. The CDR3 nucleotides read TGTGCCAGCATTCCGGGACAGGGACACACTGAAGCTTTCTTT. Amino acid sequence: CASIPGQGHTEAFF.

This clone occurred a few times. This sequence joins TRBV28 and TRBJ2-1; D is ambiguous. The CDR3 is made up of 16 amino acids. Trimming pared 4 bases from V and 3 bases from J, leaving 16 bases between. The germline CDR1 and CDR2 sequences are MDHEN and SYDVKM. The DNA of the CDR3 is TGTGCCAGCAGTTCTCAGTTCATCGATTACTACAATGAGCAGTTCTTC. Translated, it gives CASSSQFIDYYNEQFF.

The chain employs TRBV6-7 and TRBJ1-3; 7 bases match TRBD1. TRBV6-7 is an ORF, with its function uncertain. Trimming at V came to 6 bases and at J to 3 bases, leaving 2 bases not matched to a gene. This CDR3 has 13 residues. The CDR3 protein is CASRDRVGNTIYF. The CDR3 DNA follows: TGTGCCAGCAGAGACAGGGTTGGAAACACCATATATTTT.

V gene TRBV28 combines with J gene TRBJ1-6; TRBD1 matches 7 bases. CDR3 length equals 14 residues. After removal of 10 bases from V and 10 bases from J, the junction contained 13 bases not matched to a gene. CDR1 and CDR2 from the germline V gene are MDHEN and SYDVKM. CDR3 nucleotide sequence: TGTGCCACCGAAGCCGGGACAGCGGCCTCACCCCTCCACTTT. Translation: CATEAGTAASPLHF.

This clone turned up a few times. In DNA form, the CDR3 reads TGCAGCGTTGGCGACTTGGGGGCCTTCGAGCAGTACTTC. Translation gives CSVGDLGAFEQYF. The J gene is TRBJ2-7, the V gene TRBV29-1, with D possibly TRBD1 on 6 matching bases. Germline V gene lookup returns CDR1 SQVTM and CDR2 ANQGSEA. The CDR3 length is 13 residues. The V end was cut by 4 bases, the J end by 6 bases, with 16 bases between.

This rearrangement joins TRBV27 to TRBJ2-7, with D possibly matching TRBD2 (5 bases). Germline V CDR1 and CDR2: MNHEY, SMNVEV (reference sequence). The CDR3 sequence is 16 residues long. Trimming removed 4 bases from V and 2 bases from J, with 18 bases in between. The CDR3 bases are TGTGCCAGCAGTTCGCCCCGGGGAGCATCGGCCTACGAGCAGTACTTC. It is translated as CASSSPRGASAYEQYF.

The V call is TRBV7-2, the J call TRBJ2-1; D unresolved. The CDR3 runs to 14 residues. V was pared by 7 bases and J by 2 bases, with 12 bases between. The germline V gene encodes CDR1 SGHTA and CDR2 FQGNSA. CDR3 residues: CASTLTGTYNEQFF. The DNA for the CDR3 is TGTGCCAGCACCTTGACTGGAACCTACAATGAGCAGTTCTTC.

This clone was counted between two and nine times. The chain combines TRBV19 with TRBJ1-1, with 9 bases identical to TRBD1. The CDR3 contains 15 residues. With V trimmed by 7 bases and J by 4 bases, 10 bases remained unmatched. CDR1 and CDR2 from the germline V gene are LNHDA and SQIVND (reference sequence). The CDR3 region is CASMGRDRAITEAFF. CDR3 DNA: TGTGCCAGTATGGGCCGGGACAGGGCTATCACTGAAGCTTTCTTT.

The chain is built from TRBV27 and TRBJ2-2; 7 nucleotides match TRBD2. J was trimmed by 4 bases and V by 8 bases; bases with no gene match: 10. The CDR3 has 15 residues. Germline assignment: CDR1 MNHEY and CDR2 SMNVEV (reference sequence). This chain's CDR3 is CASSPWEGTTGELFF. CDR3 bases: TGTGCCAGCTCCCCCTGGGAGGGTACCACCGGGGAGCTGTTTTTT.

This clone was counted between two and nine times. The chain has TRBV27 and TRBJ2-1, with 14 nucleotides matching TRBD2. CDR3 length: 20 amino acids. V lost 6 bases, J lost 3 bases, and 16 bases stayed unmatched. CDR1 and CDR2 (germline): MNHEY, SMNVEV (reference sequence). As DNA, the CDR3 is TGTGCCAGCAGAGCAAAAGGTGGGACTAGCGGGAGCCGCCGCTACAATGAGCAGTTCTTC. Its translation: CASRAKGGTSGSRRYNEQFF.

This clone was picked up one time. The chain has TRBV27 and TRBJ1-1; 10 bases are a match to TRBD1. CDR3 length equals 20 residues. V shed 5 bases and J 0 bases; nucleotides not matched to a gene: 18. CDR1 MNHEY and CDR2 SMNVEV come from the germline V gene (reference sequence). CDR3 sequence: CASSPRDRGPRVTMNTEAFF. CDR3 sequence (DNA): TGTGCCAGCAGTCCCCGGGACAGGGGCCCCAGAGTAACTATGAACACTGAAGCTTTCTTT.

Of note for this clone: Other DNA variants within this sample encode the same CDR3. The chain has TRBV27 and TRBJ2-5, with TRBD2 as a possible D gene (6 bases). The V gene's germline CDR1 is MNHEY and CDR2 SMNVEV (reference sequence). CDR3 length: 14 amino acids. Trimming removed 9 bases from V and 2 bases from J, with 16 bases in between. This CDR3 is CASSPWGDQETQYF. For the CDR3, the DNA is TGTGCCAGTAGCCCCTGGGGGGATCAAGAGACCCAGTACTTC.

V usage is TRBV27 and J usage is TRBJ1-1, with D perhaps matching TRBD1 (5 bases). This CDR3 comprises 16 residues. Trimming took off 1 base at V and 0 bases at J, with 12 bases between the two ends. Looked up from germline, CDR1 is MNHEY and CDR2 is SMNVEV (reference sequence). Here the CDR3 DNA reads TGTGCCAGCAGTTTATGGGGCAGTACTCTGAACACTGAAGCTTTCTTT. Translating it yields CASSLWGSTLNTEAFF.

The rearrangement joins TRBV28 to TRBJ2-2, with 11 bases that match TRBD2. Germline CDR1 and CDR2: MDHEN and SYDVKM. The CDR3 length is 18 residues. J gave up 4 bases and V 0 bases, and 7 bases lay outside the gene matches. The CDR3 bases are TGTGCCAGCAGTTTATGGGCTAGCGGGAGGTCTACCACCGGGGAGCTGTTTTTT. Protein: CASSLWASGRSTTGELFF. Filled out from reference TRBV28 and TRBJ2-2, the complete variable domain reads DVKVTQSSRYLVKRTGEKVFLECVQDMDHENMFWYRQDPGLGLRLIYFSYDVKMKEKGDIPEGYSVSREKKERFSLILESASTNQTSMYLCASSLWASGRSTTGELFFGEGSRLTVL.

This CDR3 reads CASSQASPGEKLFF. The CDR3 DNA sequence: TGTGCCAGCAGCCAAGCGAGTCCGGGTGAAAAACTGTTTTTT. The rearrangement uses TRBV3-1 (or the pseudogene TRBV3-2) and TRBJ1-4, with no clear D. V lost 1 base to trimming and J lost 7 bases, with 10 bases between them. The CDR3 covers 14 residues. The germline CDR1 and CDR2 sequences are LGHDT and YNNKEL (reference sequence).

V usage is TRBV7-8 and J usage is TRBJ1-6; possible D gene TRBD1, 6 bases. Trimming took 5 bases from V and 7 from J, leaving 15 bases between them. The germline CDR1 and CDR2 sequences are SGHVS and FQNEAQ. This CDR3 is built from 15 residues. The CDR3, as DNA: TGTGCCAGCAGCCTCCAGGGGCTGGGGAATTCACCCCTCCACTTT. This gives the protein CASSLQGLGNSPLHF.